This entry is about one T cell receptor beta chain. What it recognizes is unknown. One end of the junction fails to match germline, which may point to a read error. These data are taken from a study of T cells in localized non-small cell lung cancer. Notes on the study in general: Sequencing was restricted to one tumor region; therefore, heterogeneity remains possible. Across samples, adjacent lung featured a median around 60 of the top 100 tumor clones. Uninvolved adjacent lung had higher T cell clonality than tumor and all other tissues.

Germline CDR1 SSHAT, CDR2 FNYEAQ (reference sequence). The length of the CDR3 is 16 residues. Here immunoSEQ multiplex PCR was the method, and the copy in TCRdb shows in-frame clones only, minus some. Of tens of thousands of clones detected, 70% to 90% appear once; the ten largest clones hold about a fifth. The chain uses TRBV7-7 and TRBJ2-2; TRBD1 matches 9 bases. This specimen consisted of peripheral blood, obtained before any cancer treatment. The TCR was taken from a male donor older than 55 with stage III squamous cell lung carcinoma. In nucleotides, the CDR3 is TGTGCTAGCAGCCTTGGGACAGGGATGGGCACCGGGGAGCTGTTTTTT. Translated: CASSLGTGMGTGELFF.